This passage covers 27 T cell receptor beta chains from one sample sequenced in a study of T cell responses to AZD1222 COVID-19 vaccine. The table came from immunoSEQ multiplex PCR; TCRdb's copy has only in-frame clones and leaves some out. The data hold around 100,000 clones, with about 90% observed a single time. This specimen consisted of peripheral blood, obtained on day 0 of MenACWY control vaccination. The source is an adult in good health.

The J gene is TRBJ2-6, the V gene TRBV7-2, with unresolved D. The V end was cut by 3 bases, the J end by 4 bases, with 10 bases between. The V gene's germline CDR1 is SGHTA and CDR2 FQGNSA. This CDR3 is built from 15 residues. In nucleotides, the CDR3 is TGTGCCAGCAGCTTGTTTGCAGCAGGGGCCAACGTCCTGACTTTC. Its protein is CASSLFAAGANVLTF.

This clone has only one observation. The CDR3 nucleotides read TGTGCCAGCAGCCGCTCGGGACAGGGGCGTCTCGCCCAGTACTTC. Translated: CASSRSGQGRLAQYF. This chain links TRBV7-8 with TRBJ2-5; 10 bases fit TRBD1. CDR1 is SGHVS and CDR2 is FQNEAQ in the germline V gene. The length of the CDR3 is 15 residues. The J segment lost 9 bases and the V segment lost 5 bases, leaving 12 bases of the junction unmatched.

This clone was picked up one time. V gene TRBV19 combines with J gene TRBJ1-3, with a possible D match to TRBD1 (6 bases). Germline lookup yields CDR1 LNHDA and CDR2 SQIVND (reference sequence). Trimming took off 8 bases at V and 4 bases at J, with 15 bases between the two ends. The CDR3 is 14 residues long. The CDR3 region is CASFSTGRGNTIYF. CDR3 in DNA: TGTGCCAGTTTTTCTACAGGGCGCGGAAACACCATATATTTT.

The rearrangement uses TRBV5-6 and TRBJ1-1; D is possibly TRBD1 (5 bases). This CDR3 spans 13 amino acids. Trimming shortened V by 4 bases and J by 7 bases, and 14 bases separated the two germline ends. Germline V lookup: CDR1 SGHDT, CDR2 YYEEEE. CDR3 residues: CASSPTGPGEAFF. The CDR3 DNA is TGTGCCAGCAGCCCTACAGGTCCTGGTGAAGCTTTCTTT.

This chain uses TRBV3-1 (or the pseudogene TRBV3-2) with TRBJ2-4; TRBD2 matches 15 bases. V was clipped by 2 bases and J by 12 bases; unmatched bases: 11. The length of the CDR3 is 17 residues. CDR1 is LGHDT and CDR2 is YNNKEL in the germline V gene (reference sequence). The CDR3 loop is CASSQRTSGRAGGGQYF. The CDR3 bases are TGTGCCAGCAGCCAAAGGACTAGCGGGAGGGCCGGCGGGGGTCAGTACTTC.

The chain uses TRBV6-2 or TRBV6-3 and TRBJ2-3; TRBD2 agrees at 10 bases. CDR3 length: 17 residues. V shed 2 bases, J shed 0 bases, and the junction held 5 bases outside the gene matches. Germline CDR1 MNHEY, CDR2 SVGEGT. The CDR3 loop is CASSYGLAAISTDTQYF. As DNA, the CDR3 is TGTGCCAGCAGTTACGGACTAGCGGCGATCAGCACAGATACGCAGTATTTT.

J is TRBJ2-7 and V is TRBV6-5; 11 bases agree with TRBD2. The J segment lost 4 bases and the V segment lost 10 bases, leaving 9 bases of the junction unmatched. The CDR3 covers 14 residues. Germline lookup yields CDR1 MNHEY and CDR2 SVGAGI. The CDR3 sequence is CATTPLAGVYEQYF. The CDR3 DNA sequence: TGTGCCACGACACCACTAGCGGGAGTGTACGAGCAGTACTTC.

The chain carries TRBV6-5 and TRBJ2-1; 7 positions agree with TRBD2. Germline CDR1 and CDR2: MNHEY and SVGAGI. The CDR3 has 13 residues. The V gene end was trimmed by 5 bases and the J gene end by 7 bases; junction bases not matched to a gene: 5. The CDR3 DNA follows: TGTGCCAGCAGTCGGGAGGTTGGAAATGAGCAGTTCTTC. The encoded protein is CASSREVGNEQFF.

This rearrangement joins TRBV18 to TRBJ2-7; weak D call: TRBD2 (6 bases). The CDR3 covers 15 residues. The V and J ends lost 3 bases and 2 bases respectively, with 14 bases between them. Germline V gives CDR1 KGHSH, CDR2 LQKENI. The CDR3 coding sequence is TGTGCCAGCTCACCGGGTAGCGGAGGCGCCTACGAGCAGTACTTC. It is translated as CASSPGSGGAYEQYF.

This chain joins TRBV6-1 and TRBJ1-5, with D uncertain. This CDR3 region has 13 residues. The V end was cut by 1 base, the J end by 5 bases, with 6 bases between. The germline gives CDR1 MNHNS, CDR2 SASEGT. Here the CDR3 reads CASSEGAYQPQHF. CDR3 DNA sequence: TGTGCCAGCAGTGAAGGGGCTTATCAGCCCCAGCATTTT.

The chain carries TRBV15 and TRBJ1-5, with no clear D. The CDR3 length is 14 residues. Germline V gene lookup returns CDR1 LNHNV and CDR2 YYDKDF (reference sequence). V was clipped by 1 base and J by 5 bases, with 9 bases between them. CDR3 amino acids: CATSRGPRDQPQHF. The CDR3 region has the DNA TGTGCCACCAGCAGAGGGCCCCGGGATCAGCCCCAGCATTTT.

This sequence joins TRBV7-8 and TRBJ1-5; D is unclear. The germline V and J ends were trimmed by 7 bases and 10 bases, with 17 bases remaining between them. Germline loops: CDR1 SGHVS, CDR2 FQNEAQ. The CDR3 covers 13 residues. Here the CDR3 DNA reads TGTGCCAGCACGATAAATCCGTGGGATCCCCAGCATTTT. This codes for CASTINPWDPQHF.

The chain is built from TRBV19 and TRBJ2-5; D may correspond to TRBD1 or TRBD2 (5 bases each). The CDR3 has 14 amino acids. The V end was cut by 4 bases, the J end by 1 base, with 10 bases between. Germline V CDR1 and CDR2: LNHDA, SQIVND (reference sequence). CDR3 nucleotide sequence: TGTGCCAGTAGTAGGGGGACGGGCCAAGAGACCCAGTACTTC. Protein product: CASSRGTGQETQYF.

This clone was seen a single time. V and J are TRBV7-2 and TRBJ2-2; 8 bases are shared with TRBD1. The CDR3 extends over 14 amino acids. Looked up from germline, CDR1 is SGHTA and CDR2 is FQGNSA. The trim removed 5 bases at V and 6 bases at J, leaving 5 bases unmatched. The CDR3 sequence is CASSPDRGPGELFF. The CDR3 nucleotides are TGTGCCAGCAGCCCTGACAGGGGTCCCGGGGAGCTGTTTTTT.

V usage is TRBV5-4 and J usage is TRBJ2-2; 7 bases fit TRBD2. V was clipped by 1 base and J by 6 bases; unmatched bases: 6. Germline V lookup: CDR1 SGHNT, CDR2 YYREEE (reference sequence). The CDR3 has 15 amino acids. CDR3 sequence: CASSLKRGAPGELFF. CDR3 nucleotides: TGTGCCAGCAGCTTGAAGCGGGGCGCTCCCGGGGAGCTGTTTTTT. Drawing the rest from reference TRBV5-4 and TRBJ2-2, the complete variable domain is ETGVTQSPTHLIKTRGQQVTLRCSSQSGHNTVSWYQQALGQGPQFIFQYYREEENGRGNFPPRFSGLQFPNYSSELNVNALELDDSALYLCASSLKRGAPGELFFGEGSRLTVL.

The V gene is TRBV9, the J gene TRBJ2-1; the match to TRBD2 covers 10 bases. The CDR3 has 15 residues. Germline assignment: CDR1 SGDLS and CDR2 YYNGEE. Trimming removed 1 base from V and 4 bases from J; junction bases left unmatched: 2. DNA for the CDR3: TGTGCCAGCAGCGTATCACTAGCGGGATACAATGAGCAGTTCTTC. Translation: CASSVSLAGYNEQFF.

With regard to this clone: Mismatch with germline at one junction end may stem from a read error. V gene TRBV7-7 combines with J gene TRBJ1-4; D call uncertain. This CDR3 comprises 13 residues. The germline V gene encodes CDR1 SSHAT and CDR2 FNYEAQ (reference sequence). The CDR3 DNA follows: TGTGCTAGCAGCTTAGAGGCGGGTGAAAAACTGTTTTTT. This translates into CASSLEAGEKLFF.

This chain joins TRBV12-3 or TRBV12-4 and TRBJ1-2, with 7 bases that match TRBD1. The ends lost 7 bases at V and 8 bases at J; junction bases unmatched: 7. CDR3 size: 12 residues. The CDR3 DNA sequence: TGTGCCAGCACTTGGGACAGCGCAGGCTACACCTTC. It specifies CASTWDSAGYTF.

The count of this clone is one. V gene TRBV5-4 combines with J gene TRBJ2-3; possible D gene TRBD2, 7 bases. V gave up 3 bases and J gave up 0 bases, with 14 bases separating them. Per germline, CDR1 SGHNT and CDR2 YYREEE (reference sequence). The CDR3 is 16 amino acids. The CDR3 DNA reads TGTGCCAGCAGCTCGCGGAGGGGGGGAAGCACAGATACGCAGTATTTT. As protein: CASSSRRGGSTDTQYF.

A remark on this clone: Germline is not matched at one junction end, which may reflect a read error. J is TRBJ2-3 and V is TRBV7-2; 7 bases map to TRBD2. This CDR3 is 16 amino acids long. Germline CDR1 reads SGHTA; CDR2 reads FQGNSA. CDR3: CAGSPRASGGTDTQYF. In DNA form, the CDR3 reads TGTGCCGGCAGCCCCCGGGCGAGCGGGGGCACAGATACGCAGTATTTT.

This clone was seen once. The chain is built from TRBV5-6 and TRBJ1-1; no clear D gene. Germline V CDR1 and CDR2: SGHDT, YYEEEE. There are 14 residues in the CDR3. Trimming took off 1 base at V and 5 bases at J, with 12 bases between the two ends. The CDR3 sequence is CASSLYGPWTEAFF. For the CDR3, the DNA is TGTGCCAGCAGCTTGTACGGCCCCTGGACTGAAGCTTTCTTT.

The chain couples TRBV2 to TRBJ2-7; possibly TRBD2 for D (5 bases). There are 14 residues in the CDR3. Trimming left V 5 bases short and J 0 bases short, with 11 bases between. The V gene's germline CDR1 is SNHLY and CDR2 FYNNEI. DNA of the CDR3: TGTGCCAGCAGTCTCGGGGTACTCTCCTACGAGCAGTACTTC. Translating it yields CASSLGVLSYEQYF.

This clone was seen only once. The gene calls are TRBV5-5 and TRBJ2-7; 7 bases are shared with TRBD1. V dropped 0 bases and J dropped 0; count of bases not matched to a gene: 0. Germline V gives CDR1 SGHKS, CDR2 YYEKEE (reference sequence). The CDR3 totals 14 residues. CDR3 nucleotides: TGTGCCAGCAGCTTGGGACAGGGCTCCTACGAGCAGTACTTC. It is translated as CASSLGQGSYEQYF. Complete variable domain (other parts from reference TRBV5-5 and TRBJ2-7): DAGVTQSPTHLIKTRGQQVTLRCSPISGHKSVSWYQQVLGQGPQFIFQYYEKEERGRGNFPDRFSARQFPNYSSELNVNALLLGDSALYLCASSLGQGSYEQYFGPGTRLTVT.

The chain couples TRBV28 to TRBJ1-4; D perhaps matches TRBD1 (5 bases). V dropped 7 bases and J dropped 2 bases, with 11 bases sitting between them. The CDR3 totals 14 residues. Germline V lookup: CDR1 MDHEN, CDR2 SYDVKM. CDR3 in amino acids: CASTQGATNEKLFF. CDR3 in DNA: TGTGCCAGCACCCAGGGTGCTACTAATGAAAAACTGTTTTTT.

The chain employs TRBV4-3 and TRBJ1-1; TRBD1 matches at 9 bases. CDR1 LGHNA and CDR2 YSLEER come from the germline V gene. CDR3 length: 16 amino acids. The trim removed 1 base at V and 4 bases at J, leaving 7 bases unmatched. CDR3: CASSQGPGTGTTEAFF. CDR3 in DNA: TGCGCCAGCAGCCAAGGGCCCGGGACAGGGACCACTGAAGCTTTCTTT.

This sequence joins TRBV19 and TRBJ1-2; 7 bases line up with TRBD1. Losses at the gene ends were 5 bases for V and 4 bases for J; bases not matched to a gene: 10. The germline V gene has CDR1 LNHDA and CDR2 SQIVND (reference sequence). The CDR3 consists of 15 residues. This CDR3 reads CASSPGHRGGYGYTF. For the CDR3, the DNA is TGTGCCAGTAGTCCCGGTCACAGGGGAGGCTATGGCTACACCTTC.

The rearrangement uses TRBV2 and TRBJ2-5; D gene ambiguous. CDR3 length: 13 residues. Looked up from germline, CDR1 is SNHLY and CDR2 is FYNNEI. Trimming took 4 bases from V and 10 from J, leaving 16 bases between them. The CDR3 loop reads CASSAGGGGDQYF. The CDR3 DNA is TGTGCCAGCAGTGCCGGCGGTGGTGGGGACCAGTACTTC.